What follows are 12 T cell receptor beta chains derived from one specimen sequenced in a study of cytomegalovirus exposure and HLA in healthy donors. PCR was performed using 60 Vbeta and 13 Jbeta primers. Using immunoSEQ multiplex PCR, the repertoire was profiled, and TCRdb retains in-frame clones only, with some absent. Here the sample spans about 150,000 clones, 80% being singletons. Sequencing was done on a sample of PBMCs. The source of these receptors is a man between 25 and 39 years old in good health and CMV-seropositive.

This clone occurred once. This chain connects TRBV19 to TRBJ2-3, with 8 bases fitting TRBD2. CDR3 length: 15 amino acids. CDR1 and CDR2 (germline): LNHDA, SQIVND (reference sequence). After removal of 8 bases from V and 3 bases from J, the junction contained 10 bases not matched to a gene. The CDR3 here is CASASSGRSTDTQYF. The CDR3 bases are TGTGCCAGTGCGTCTAGCGGGCGGAGTACAGATACGCAGTATTTT.

The chain carries TRBV11-2 and TRBJ1-1, with D possibly being TRBD1 (6 bases). CDR3 length: 16 amino acids. Germline loops: CDR1 SGHAT, CDR2 FQNNGV. The V end lost 5 bases, the J end lost 4 bases, and 20 bases lay between the germline ends. In DNA, the CDR3 is TGTGCCAGCAGCACGTCCACAGGGTCCGGGCTCACTGAAGCTTTCTTT. It is translated as CASSTSTGSGLTEAFF.

The chain carries TRBV10-1 and TRBJ2-5; D remains ambiguous. Trimming removed 2 bases at V and 1 base at J, with 8 bases between. CDR3 size: 14 residues. Germline loops: CDR1 WNHNN, CDR2 SYGVQD (reference sequence). In DNA form, the CDR3 reads TGCGCCAGCAGTGAGAACCAAGCCCAAGAGACCCAGTACTTC. Translating gives CASSENQAQETQYF.

The genes are TRBV15 and TRBJ1-5; D gene ambiguous. This CDR3 comprises 15 residues. Germline lookup yields CDR1 LNHNV and CDR2 YYDKDF (reference sequence). The V gene lost 0 bases and the J gene lost 0 bases, with 6 bases spanning the gap. The CDR3 DNA follows: TGTGCCACCAGCAGAGAACGGTATAGCAATCAGCCCCAGCATTTT. Residues: CATSRERYSNQPQHF.

The rearrangement uses TRBV11-3 and TRBJ2-7, with 8 bases identical to TRBD1. The CDR3 is made up of 15 amino acids. CDR1 SGHNT and CDR2 YENEEA come from the germline V gene. V shed 6 bases and J 2 bases; nucleotides not matched to a gene: 9. DNA of the CDR3: TGTGCCAGCAGTCTATGGGGACAGGCTACCTACGAGCAGTACTTC. It encodes CASSLWGQATYEQYF.

In nucleotides, the CDR3 is TGTGCCAGCAGCCAAGAAGGGCTAGCGGGGGGGCCTGCGTACGAGCAGTACTTC. Protein: CASSQEGLAGGPAYEQYF. The rearrangement joins TRBV4-2 to TRBJ2-7, with 12 positions matching TRBD2. Germline assignment: CDR1 LGHNA and CDR2 YNFKEQ. J was trimmed by 4 bases and V by 0 bases; bases with no gene match: 10. The CDR3 is 18 residues long.

V usage is TRBV10-2 and J usage is TRBJ1-1, with D unclear. Trimming shortened V by 6 bases and J by 1 base, and 12 bases separated the two germline ends. The CDR3 is 14 amino acids. Germline CDR1 and CDR2: WSHSY and SAAADI. In DNA form, the CDR3 reads TGCGCCAGCAGCCTAGGCGGCCGGAACACTGAAGCTTTCTTT. Translation gives CASSLGGRNTEAFF.

V usage is TRBV11-2 and J usage is TRBJ1-3, with TRBD1 identical over 7 bases. CDR3 length: 16 amino acids. Per the germline V gene, CDR1 is SGHAT and CDR2 is FQNNGV. The junction had 7 bases not matched to a gene; V was cut back by 5 bases and J by 0 bases. The DNA of the CDR3 is TGTGCCAGCAGCCGGACAGGATCGAGCTCTGGAAACACCATATATTTT. Translated, it gives CASSRTGSSSGNTIYF.

The CDR3, as DNA: TGTGCCAGCAGTTCTGCCGGGGAGGGGGAGAATGAAAAACTGTTTTTT. Its translation: CASSSAGEGENEKLFF. This chain connects TRBV28 to TRBJ1-4, with D tentatively TRBD1 (6 bases). Germline V lookup: CDR1 MDHEN, CDR2 SYDVKM. Trimming shortened V by 4 bases and J by 5 bases, and 17 bases separated the two germline ends. The CDR3 consists of 16 residues.

This clone was observed once. The rearrangement joins TRBV28 to TRBJ2-1; a possible D gene is TRBD2 (6 bases). The germline V gene encodes CDR1 MDHEN and CDR2 SYDVKM. This CDR3 spans 14 amino acids. The ends were cut back, 5 bases at V and 2 bases at J, with 10 bases in the middle. The CDR3 region has the DNA TGTGCCAGCAGTCGACGCGGGACCTACAATGAGCAGTTCTTC. Translating gives CASSRRGTYNEQFF.

The V gene is TRBV7-9, the J gene TRBJ1-2; TRBD1 agrees at 7 bases. The CDR3 sequence is 14 residues long. V lost 5 bases, J lost 2 bases, and 5 bases stayed unmatched. In germline, CDR1 is SEHNR, CDR2 FQNEAQ (reference sequence). The CDR3 protein is CASSHDRANYGYTF. CDR3 coding DNA: TGTGCCAGCAGCCACGACAGGGCCAACTATGGCTACACCTTC.

This clone has just a few counts. This chain connects TRBV20-1 to TRBJ2-1; TRBD2 agrees at 8 bases. V shed 5 bases, J shed 14 bases, and the junction held 5 bases outside the gene matches. The CDR3 runs 10 residues. In germline, CDR1 is DFQATT, CDR2 SNEGSKA (reference sequence). Here the CDR3 reads CSAGPGLEFF. The CDR3, as DNA: TGCAGTGCTGGGCCGGGACTAGAGTTCTTC.